Below are 18 T cell receptor beta chains sequenced from a single sample in a study of T cell repertoires and HLA-DP antigens. This table comes from immunoSEQ multiplex PCR, and its TCRdb copy is limited to in-frame clones, with some not included. The data contain about 73,000 clones, about four fifths of them singletons. These receptors have no identified antigens. Sequenced sample: CD4+ T cells from PBMCs. Receptors were obtained from a man aged 55 to 70 in good health and CMV-seronegative.

This clone was observed a single time. The chain has TRBV6-5 and TRBJ1-5, with 7 bases lining up with TRBD1. The CDR3 is 16 residues long. The trim removed 0 bases at V and 1 base at J, leaving 3 bases unmatched. CDR1 MNHEY and CDR2 SVGAGI come from the germline V gene. CDR3 nucleotide sequence: TGTGCCAGCAGTTACTCGAGACAGGGAAGCAATCAGCCCCAGCATTTT. The encoded protein is CASSYSRQGSNQPQHF.

This clone is a singleton in its sample. The chain links TRBV6-5 to TRBJ2-1, with TRBD1 matching 8 bases. Germline assignment: CDR1 MNHEY and CDR2 SVGAGI. J was trimmed by 9 bases and V by 4 bases; bases with no gene match: 2. CDR3 size: 12 residues. CDR3 loop: CASSLQGVEQFF. The CDR3 region has the DNA TGTGCCAGCAGTTTACAGGGGGTTGAGCAGTTCTTC.

The rearrangement uses TRBV19 and TRBJ2-3, with a possible D match to TRBD1 (5 bases). Trimming shortened V by 5 bases and J by 4 bases, and 16 bases separated the two germline ends. The CDR3 contains 15 residues. The germline V gene encodes CDR1 LNHDA and CDR2 SQIVND (reference sequence). The CDR3 spells CASSLTATGPDTQYF. The CDR3, as DNA: TGTGCCAGTAGTCTCACGGCCACAGGCCCAGATACGCAGTATTTT. The entire variable domain, with the rest obtained from reference TRBV19 and TRBJ2-3, is as follows: DGGITQSPKYLFRKEGQNVTLSCEQNLNHDAMYWYRQDPGQGLRLIYYSQIVNDFQKGDIAEGYSVSREKKESFPLTVTSAQKNPTAFYLCASSLTATGPDTQYFGPGTRLTVL.

The chain couples TRBV28 to TRBJ1-1; possibly TRBD1 for D (6 bases). This CDR3 has 13 residues. Trimming cost V 3 bases and J 6 bases, with 11 bases left between them. From germline, CDR1 is MDHEN and CDR2 SYDVKM. The CDR3 nucleotides read TGTGCCAGCAGTTTTCGGCGGGGGCCTGAAGCTTTCTTT. It codes for CASSFRRGPEAFF.

This rearrangement joins TRBV6-1 to TRBJ1-1; possible D gene TRBD1, 5 bases. Germline CDR1 reads MNHNS; CDR2 reads SASEGT. This CDR3 spans 13 amino acids. Trimming left V 1 base short and J 8 bases short, with 11 bases between. The CDR3 bases are TGTGCCAGCAGTGAAGGAAGGGGTCTCGAAGCTTTCTTT. This codes for CASSEGRGLEAFF.

The V and J genes are TRBV6-6 and TRBJ2-7, with D unresolved. V was clipped by 2 bases and J by 3 bases, with 17 bases between them. The CDR3 length is 16 residues. Per germline, CDR1 MNHNY and CDR2 SVGAGI (reference sequence). The CDR3 DNA sequence: TGTGCCAGCAGTTACAGCGAGGTAGGGTTCGGCTACGAGCAGTACTTC. Translated: CASSYSEVGFGYEQYF.

The genes are TRBV6-1 and TRBJ1-5; 7 bases are a match to TRBD1. Germline CDR1 MNHNS, CDR2 SASEGT. V trimming: 6 bases; J trimming: 7 bases; junction bases outside the gene matches: 6. This CDR3 is built from 13 residues. The chain's CDR3 is CASSPGGRQPQHF. The CDR3 DNA reads as TGTGCCAGCAGCCCAGGGGGAAGGCAGCCCCAGCATTTT.

The count of this clone is one. The chain employs TRBV25-1 and TRBJ2-6; unclear D gene. Germline V CDR1 and CDR2: MGHDK, SYGVNS. There are 14 residues in the CDR3. V lost 5 bases and J 0 bases, leaving 5 bases between the germline ends. CDR3 nucleotides: TGTGCCAGCAGTCTGCGCTCTGGGGCCAACGTCCTGACTTTC. This gives the protein CASSLRSGANVLTF.

The chain links TRBV4-3 to TRBJ2-3, with D possibly being TRBD2 (6 bases). V shed 4 bases and J shed 2 bases, with 13 bases lying between them. Germline V gene data show CDR1 as LGHNA and CDR2 as YSLEER. The CDR3 has 15 residues. The DNA of the CDR3 is TGCGCCAGCAGCCCCTTTCGCGGGGCCACAGATACGCAGTATTTT. Protein product: CASSPFRGATDTQYF.

The genes are TRBV14 and TRBJ1-3; D might be TRBD1 (5 bases). Between the trimmed V and J ends, which lost 4 bases and 4 bases, there was a span of 8 bases. CDR1 and CDR2 from the germline V gene are SGHDN and FVKESK. The CDR3 is 13 amino acids. The CDR3 DNA is TGTGCCAGCAGCCGGGGACTCGGAAACACCATATATTTT. This gives the protein CASSRGLGNTIYF.

The J gene is TRBJ1-4, the V gene TRBV10-3, with 8 bases lining up with TRBD1. The CDR3 sequence is 15 residues long. Germline CDR1 and CDR2: ENHRY and SYGVKD. V lost 6 bases to trimming and J lost 3 bases; unmatched junction nucleotides: 6. CDR3 in DNA: TGTGCCATCAGCGCTCTACAGGGGGCTAATGAAAAACTGTTTTTT. Its protein is CAISALQGANEKLFF.

The genes are TRBV5-8 and TRBJ2-7; 7 nucleotides line up with TRBD1. There are 16 residues in the CDR3. Germline V CDR1 and CDR2: SGHTS, YDEGEE. Trimming removed 4 bases from V and 0 bases from J; junction bases left unmatched: 10. CDR3: CASSLGQSRSSYEQYV. The DNA of the CDR3 is TGTGCCAGCAGCCTGGGACAGTCTAGGAGCTCCTACGAGCAGTACGTC.

This rearrangement joins TRBV7-3 to TRBJ2-2; 10 bases are shared with TRBD2. J was trimmed by 8 bases and V by 5 bases; bases with no gene match: 8. Germline lookup yields CDR1 SGHTA and CDR2 FQGTGA. This CDR3 is 15 amino acids long. This CDR3 reads CASSLGGTSEGELFF. CDR3 sequence (DNA): TGTGCCAGCAGCCTAGGCGGGACTAGCGAGGGGGAGCTGTTTTTT.

This sequence joins TRBV2 and TRBJ2-5; 11 bases are a match to TRBD2. Germline V gives CDR1 SNHLY, CDR2 FYNNEI. This CDR3 spans 15 amino acids. V lost 5 bases, J lost 3 bases, and 5 bases stayed unmatched. CDR3 loop: CASSRASGGKETQYF. The CDR3 nucleotides read TGTGCCAGCAGTAGGGCTAGCGGGGGGAAAGAGACCCAGTACTTC. The full variable domain, completed using reference TRBV2 and TRBJ2-5, is EPEVTQTPSHQVTQMGQEVILRCVPISNHLYFYWYRQILGQKVEFLVSFYNNEISEKSEIFDDQFSVERPDGSNFTLKIRSTKLEDSAMYFCASSRASGGKETQYFGPGTRLLVL.

For the CDR3, the DNA is TGTGCCAGCAGCGTTAGCGGGAGGTTACAAGAGACCCAGTACTTC. Translating it yields CASSVSGRLQETQYF. This rearrangement joins TRBV9 to TRBJ2-5; 10 nucleotides line up with TRBD2. The V segment lost 2 bases and the J segment 2 bases; nucleotides outside the gene matches: 3. This CDR3 is built from 15 residues. The germline V gene encodes CDR1 SGDLS and CDR2 YYNGEE.

The chain has TRBV5-5 and TRBJ2-5; tentative D call: TRBD2 (5 bases). Germline CDR1 is SGHKS and CDR2 is YYEKEE (reference sequence). The V end lost 0 bases, the J end lost 1 base, and 7 bases lay between the germline ends. The length of the CDR3 is 14 residues. CDR3: CASSLAAGQETQYF. CDR3 bases: TGTGCCAGCAGCTTGGCCGCGGGCCAAGAGACCCAGTACTTC.

This clone was picked up a small number of times. This chain links TRBV15 with TRBJ2-1; D may be TRBD2 (6 bases). The CDR3 consists of 21 residues. Germline-derived CDR1 and CDR2 are LNHNV and YYDKDF (reference sequence). Between the trimmed V and J ends, which lost 2 bases and 1 base, there was a span of 27 bases. CDR3 protein: CATSRSKTSSDFYFSYNEQFF. Written as DNA, the CDR3 is TGTGCCACCAGCAGATCTAAAACGTCTAGCGATTTCTATTTTTCCTACAATGAGCAGTTCTTC.

This chain joins TRBV6-1 and TRBJ1-5; 7 nucleotides align to TRBD1. This CDR3 has 15 amino acids. With 2 bases clipped from V and 2 bases from J, the junction kept 3 bases outside the gene matches. The V gene's germline CDR1 is MNHNS and CDR2 SASEGT. CDR3 DNA: TGTGCCAGCAGTGAAAGGGGGCTAGGCAATCAGCCCCAGCATTTT. Protein sequence: CASSERGLGNQPQHF.